A single sample gave rise to the 24 T cell receptor beta chains below, sequenced in a study of blood T cell repertoires in COVID-19. Measured with immunoSEQ multiplex PCR; TCRdb has only the in-frame clones, and not every one. This table holds 35,000 to 50,000 clones, 70% to 90% found once. The sample consisted of peripheral blood. The receptors come from a man aged 60 to 69 with acute or convalescent COVID-19.

This clone was seen a few times. The V gene is TRBV6-5, the J gene TRBJ1-2, with 7 bases that match TRBD1. Germline V CDR1 and CDR2: MNHEY, SVGAGI. Trimming at V came to 7 bases and at J to 6 bases, leaving 8 bases not matched to a gene. CDR3 length equals 13 residues. The CDR3 bases are TGTGCCAGCATGTGGAAGGGGGCGGATGGCTACACCTTC. Amino acids: CASMWKGADGYTF.

The chain links TRBV19 to TRBJ1-5; the match to TRBD1 covers 8 bases. Germline values: CDR1 LNHDA, CDR2 SQIVND (reference sequence). This CDR3 has 17 amino acids. Trimming at V came to 3 bases and at J to 3 bases, leaving 10 bases not matched to a gene. Here the CDR3 reads CASSISADRVNNQPQHF. The CDR3 nucleotides are TGTGCCAGTAGTATTTCTGCGGACAGGGTGAACAATCAGCCCCAGCATTTT.

This chain joins TRBV7-2 and TRBJ2-7; D may be TRBD2 (5 bases). V was cut by 1 base and J by 6 bases, with 13 bases left in between. In germline, CDR1 is SGHTA, CDR2 FQGNSA. This CDR3 spans 14 amino acids. The CDR3: CASSLVPRGSEQYF. The CDR3 coding sequence is TGTGCCAGCAGCTTAGTCCCGCGAGGGAGCGAGCAGTACTTC. Filled out from reference TRBV7-2 and TRBJ2-7, the complete variable domain reads GAGVSQSPSNKVTEKGKDVELRCDPISGHTALYWYRQSLGQGLEFLIYFQGNSAPDKSGLPSDRFSAERTGGSVSTLTIQRTQQEDSAVYLCASSLVPRGSEQYFGPGTRLTVT.

The V gene is TRBV7-2, the J gene TRBJ2-3; TRBD2 matches 12 bases. V shed 1 base and J 6 bases; nucleotides not matched to a gene: 5. Germline CDR1 and CDR2: SGHTA and FQGNSA. This CDR3 is 16 amino acids long. The CDR3 DNA reads as TGTGCCAGCAGCTTAGATTGGACTAGCGGGGCGGATACGCAGTATTTT. Translation gives CASSLDWTSGADTQYF.

V is TRBV6-5 and J is TRBJ1-2, with TRBD1 identical over 8 bases. The CDR3 extends over 15 amino acids. The junction had 6 bases not matched to a gene; V was cut back by 1 base and J by 5 bases. Per the germline V gene, CDR1 is MNHEY and CDR2 is SVGAGI. DNA of the CDR3: TGTGCCAGCAGTTACTTTTCAGGGGGCGTATATGGCTACACCTTC. Its protein is CASSYFSGGVYGYTF.

The rearrangement links TRBV5-1 to TRBJ2-3, with TRBD1 as a possible D gene (6 bases). The germline V gene has CDR1 SGHRS and CDR2 YFSETQ. Trimming cost V 4 bases and J 6 bases, with 9 bases left between them. This CDR3 is 12 amino acids long. CDR3 protein: CASSTGTDTQYF. The CDR3 nucleotides read TGCGCCAGCAGCACAGGGACGGATACGCAGTATTTT.

The V gene is TRBV6-5, the J gene TRBJ1-5; possibly TRBD1 for D (6 bases). This CDR3 is built from 15 residues. Germline lookup yields CDR1 MNHEY and CDR2 SVGAGI. Deletions cut 3 bases from V and 1 base from J, with 10 bases between. This CDR3 is CASSYNGQSNQPQHF. CDR3 DNA: TGTGCCAGCAGTTATAACGGACAGAGCAATCAGCCCCAGCATTTT.

The rearrangement uses TRBV15 and TRBJ2-7, with TRBD1 matching 9 bases. V shed 3 bases, J shed 2 bases, and the junction held 17 bases outside the gene matches. The germline CDR1 and CDR2 sequences are LNHNV and YYDKDF (reference sequence). This CDR3 is built from 19 residues. The CDR3 spells CATSSLAPHPGQGPYEQYF. In nucleotides, the CDR3 is TGTGCCACCAGCAGCCTCGCCCCCCACCCGGGACAGGGTCCCTACGAGCAGTACTTC.

The J gene is TRBJ2-5, the V gene TRBV30; D may be TRBD2 (6 bases). The CDR3 is made up of 11 amino acids. Looked up from germline, CDR1 is GTSNPN and CDR2 is SVGIG (reference sequence). V lost 5 bases and J lost 5, with 9 bases in between. In DNA form, the CDR3 reads TGTGCCTGGGGGAGGAGGGAGACCCAGTACTTC. The encoded protein is CAWGRRETQYF. The full variable domain, its missing parts supplied by reference TRBV30 and TRBJ2-5, is SQTIHQWPATLVQPVGSPLSLECTVEGTSNPNLYWYRQAAGRGLQLLFYSVGIGQISSEVPQNLSASRPQDRQFILSSKKLLLSDSGFYLCAWGRRETQYFGPGTRLLVL.

The chain has TRBV5-4 and TRBJ2-7; 9 bases fit TRBD1. Looked up from germline, CDR1 is SGHNT and CDR2 is YYREEE (reference sequence). V lost 4 bases and J lost 3; bases outside the gene matches: 8. The CDR3 contains 15 residues. CDR3 DNA: TGTGCCAGCAGCGGACCGGGACAGGGTGGCTACGAGCAGTACTTC. It encodes CASSGPGQGGYEQYF.

V is TRBV10-3 and J is TRBJ1-2; 12 bases align to TRBD1. The CDR3 runs 14 residues. Germline trimming cut 6 bases from V and 4 bases from J; bases unmatched to any gene: 3. CDR1 and CDR2 (germline): ENHRY, SYGVKD. CDR3 residues: CAISGTGGVYGYTF. The CDR3 DNA is TGTGCCATCAGCGGGACAGGGGGCGTCTATGGCTACACCTTC.

The chain uses TRBV18 and TRBJ2-7; possibly TRBD1 for D (6 bases). The V end lost 0 bases, the J end lost 6 bases, and 12 bases lay between the germline ends. The CDR3 consists of 14 residues. Germline CDR1 and CDR2: KGHSH and LQKENI. The CDR3: CASSPPAQGREQYF. In DNA, the CDR3 is TGTGCCAGCTCACCACCGGCCCAGGGGCGCGAGCAGTACTTC.

The chain couples TRBV6-6 to TRBJ1-1, with a tentative D call TRBD1 (6 bases). Germline assignment: CDR1 MNHNY and CDR2 SVGAGI (reference sequence). V lost 4 bases to trimming and J lost 6 bases, with 15 bases between them. The CDR3 totals 14 residues. Here the CDR3 reads CASSFRGSESEAFF. CDR3 DNA sequence: TGTGCCAGCAGTTTCAGGGGTAGTGAGTCTGAAGCTTTCTTT.

The V gene is TRBV20-1, the J gene TRBJ2-2, with 9 bases matching TRBD2. Looked up from germline, CDR1 is DFQATT and CDR2 is SNEGSKA (reference sequence). The junction had 6 bases not matched to a gene; V was cut back by 3 bases and J by 4 bases. The CDR3 loop spans 15 amino acids. The CDR3 loop reads CSASLSGGPTGELFF. CDR3 in DNA: TGCAGTGCTAGTCTCAGCGGGGGGCCCACCGGGGAGCTGTTTTTT.

The CDR3 protein is CASSIWQGVEAFF. DNA for the CDR3: TGTGCCAGTAGTATATGGCAGGGGGTTGAAGCTTTCTTT. The rearrangement joins TRBV19 to TRBJ1-1; TRBD1 matches 7 bases. After removal of 2 bases from V and 7 bases from J, the junction contained 4 bases not matched to a gene. The germline V gene encodes CDR1 LNHDA and CDR2 SQIVND (reference sequence). CDR3 length equals 13 residues.

This chain links TRBV7-2 with TRBJ2-3; a possible D gene is TRBD2 (6 bases). The CDR3 has 16 amino acids. With 5 bases removed from V and 0 bases from J, the gap between germline ends came to 15 bases. Germline assignment: CDR1 SGHTA and CDR2 FQGNSA. The CDR3 DNA reads TGTGCCAGCAGCCGCTCTAGCGATACTAGCACAGATACGCAGTATTTT. Translation gives CASSRSSDTSTDTQYF.

This rearrangement joins TRBV27 to TRBJ2-3; possible D gene TRBD2, 5 bases. Germline lookup yields CDR1 MNHEY and CDR2 SMNVEV (reference sequence). The CDR3 totals 14 residues. Trimming left V 11 bases short and J 6 bases short, with 21 bases between. The CDR3 loop reads CAAKRASLSDTQYF. The CDR3 nucleotides read TGTGCCGCCAAACGGGCTAGCCTATCGGATACGCAGTATTTT.

Only one count was recorded for this clone. V usage is TRBV5-1 and J usage is TRBJ1-6; 7 bases are shared with TRBD1. CDR3 length equals 14 residues. Germline values: CDR1 SGHRS, CDR2 YFSETQ. V was pared by 4 bases and J by 9 bases, with 7 bases of the junction left unmatched. CDR3 protein: CASSLGQIFSPLHF. Here the CDR3 DNA reads TGCGCCAGCAGCCTGGGACAGATCTTTTCACCCCTCCACTTT. Supplemented by reference TRBV5-1 and TRBJ1-6, the full variable domain reads KAGVTQTPRYLIKTRGQQVTLSCSPISGHRSVSWYQQTPGQGLQFLFEYFSETQRNKGNFPGRFSGRQFSNSRSEMNVSTLELGDSALYLCASSLGQIFSPLHFGNGTRLTVT.

The V call is TRBV5-4, the J call TRBJ2-5; D gene unclear. Trimming took off 0 bases at V and 5 bases at J, with 8 bases between the two ends. Looked up from germline, CDR1 is SGHNT and CDR2 is YYREEE (reference sequence). The CDR3 consists of 13 residues. CDR3 sequence (DNA): TGTGCCAGCAGCTTGGCCGGTCGGGAGACCCAGTACTTC. It is translated as CASSLAGRETQYF.

The chain recombines TRBV5-1 with TRBJ2-3; D might be TRBD1 (5 bases). Looked up from germline, CDR1 is SGHRS and CDR2 is YFSETQ. The germline V and J ends were trimmed by 1 base and 4 bases, with 10 bases remaining between them. CDR3 length: 14 amino acids. CDR3 region: CASSLWGGADTQYF. In DNA, the CDR3 is TGCGCCAGCAGCTTGTGGGGCGGCGCAGATACGCAGTATTTT.

This chain joins TRBV6-6 and TRBJ1-2; 8 bases agree with TRBD1. V was pared by 5 bases and J by 3 bases, with 14 bases of the junction left unmatched. Germline V gene sequence: CDR1 MNHNY, CDR2 SVGAGI (reference sequence). This CDR3 has 17 amino acids. This chain's CDR3 is CASSQTGDAITYYGYTF. Here the CDR3 DNA reads TGTGCCAGCAGTCAGACAGGGGACGCGATAACTTACTATGGCTACACCTTC.

The chain uses TRBV6-5 and TRBJ1-1; D is unresolved. V dropped 2 bases and J dropped 12 bases, with 16 bases sitting between them. The germline CDR1 and CDR2 sequences are MNHEY and SVGAGI. The CDR3 runs 13 residues. This CDR3 is CASSYELGKRPFF. The CDR3 DNA reads as TGTGCCAGCAGTTACGAATTGGGAAAGCGGCCTTTCTTT.

This clone was seen just once. An end of the junction does not agree with germline; a read error may underlie this. The chain joins TRBV2 to TRBJ1-3; TRBD1 aligns across 7 bases. CDR1 is SNHLY and CDR2 is FYNNEI in the germline V gene. The CDR3 totals 14 residues. CDR3 region: CAGRPGGIGDTIYF. CDR3 DNA sequence: TGTGCCGGCAGGCCAGGGGGAATTGGAGACACCATATATTTT.

The chain joins TRBV9 to TRBJ1-2; tentatively, D is TRBD1 (5 bases). Between the trimmed V and J ends, which lost 3 bases and 4 bases, there was a span of 22 bases. The CDR3 contains 17 residues. Germline loops: CDR1 SGDLS, CDR2 YYNGEE. The CDR3 loop is CASSAPGGGTEVYGYTF. In DNA, the CDR3 is TGTGCCAGCAGCGCCCCTGGGGGAGGAACAGAAGTCTATGGCTACACCTTC.